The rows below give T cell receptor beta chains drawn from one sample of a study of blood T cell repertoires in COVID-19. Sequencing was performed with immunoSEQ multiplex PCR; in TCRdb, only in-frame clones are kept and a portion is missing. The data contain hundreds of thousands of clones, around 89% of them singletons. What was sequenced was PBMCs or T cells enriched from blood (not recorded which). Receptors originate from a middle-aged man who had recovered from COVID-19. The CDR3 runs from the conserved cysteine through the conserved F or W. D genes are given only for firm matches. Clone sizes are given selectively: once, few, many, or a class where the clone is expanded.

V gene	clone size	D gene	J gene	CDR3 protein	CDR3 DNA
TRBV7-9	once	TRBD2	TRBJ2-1	CASSSLREGRMDEQFF	TGTGCCAGCAGCTCGCTTCGGGAGGGCAGGATGGATGAGCAGTTCTTC
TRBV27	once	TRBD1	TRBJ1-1	CASSHLLTGVPWKRTEAFF	TGTGCCAGCAGTCACTTACTGACAGGGGTCCCATGGAAGAGGACTGAAGCTTTCTTT
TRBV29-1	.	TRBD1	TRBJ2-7	CSVGQGSYEQYF	TGCAGCGTGGGACAGGGATCCTACGAGCAGTACTTC
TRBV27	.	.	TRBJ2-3	CASSQNLGGVTQYF	TGTGCCAGCAGTCAAAATTTAGGGGGGGTTACGCAGTATTTT
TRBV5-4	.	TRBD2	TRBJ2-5	CASSRGASGRGQETQYF	TGTGCCAGCAGCCGGGGGGCTAGCGGGAGGGGTCAAGAGACCCAGTACTTC
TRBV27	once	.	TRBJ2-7	CASTGHRQGIYEQYF	TGTGCCAGCACCGGCCACCGTCAGGGTATATACGAGCAGTACTTC
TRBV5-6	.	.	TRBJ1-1	CASSFPTANTEAFF	TGTGCCAGCAGCTTTCCCACAGCGAACACTGAAGCTTTCTTT
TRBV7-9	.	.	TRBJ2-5	CASSFLDRRETQYF	TGTGCCAGCAGCTTCCTAGACAGGAGAGAGACCCAGTACTTC
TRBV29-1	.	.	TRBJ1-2	CSVGGIEGYTF	TGCAGCGTTGGAGGCATTGAAGGCTACACCTTC
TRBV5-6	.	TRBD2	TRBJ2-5	CASSSWTSGGVTQYF	TGTGCCAGCAGCTCCTGGACTAGCGGGGGAGTGACCCAGTACTTC
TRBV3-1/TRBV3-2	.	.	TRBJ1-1	CASSRIFIGHMNTEAFF	TGTGCCAGCAGCCGAATCTTTATTGGACATATGAACACTGAAGCTTTCTTT
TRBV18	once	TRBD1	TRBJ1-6	CASSPLSRQGINSPLHF	TGTGCCAGCTCACCACTATCGCGACAGGGGATTAATTCACCCCTCCACTTT
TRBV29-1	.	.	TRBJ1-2	CSVEGTAYGYTF	TGCAGCGTTGAAGGGACAGCCTATGGCTACACCTTC
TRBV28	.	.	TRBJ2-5	CASSLPGTETQYF	TGTGCCAGCAGTTTACCGGGAACCGAGACCCAGTACTTC
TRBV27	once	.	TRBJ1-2	CASSNRASYGYTF	TGTGCCAGCAGTAACAGGGCCTCCTATGGCTACACCTTC
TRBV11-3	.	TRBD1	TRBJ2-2	CASSLQGAIGELFF	TGTGCCAGCAGCCTACAGGGGGCTATCGGGGAGCTGTTTTTT
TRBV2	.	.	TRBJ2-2	CASRDRRNTGELFF	TGTGCCAGCAGGGACAGAAGAAACACCGGGGAGCTGTTTTTT
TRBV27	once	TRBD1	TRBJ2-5	CASSFWDRGQETQYF	TGTGCCAGCAGTTTCTGGGACAGGGGGCAAGAGACCCAGTACTTC
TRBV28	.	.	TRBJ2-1	CASSDFSDYNEQFF	TGTGCCAGCAGTGATTTTAGCGACTACAATGAGCAGTTCTTC
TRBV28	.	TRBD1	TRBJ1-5	CASSSSLGTGIIVGNQPQHF	TGTGCCAGCAGCTCTAGTCTCGGGACAGGGATAATTGTGGGCAATCAGCCCCAGCATTTT
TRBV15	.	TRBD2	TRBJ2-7	CATSRDIPWTRAYEQYF	TGTGCCACCAGCAGAGATATTCCATGGACTAGAGCCTACGAGCAGTACTTC
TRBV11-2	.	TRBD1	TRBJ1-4	CASSPWGRGPSTNEKLFF	TGTGCCAGCAGCCCCTGGGGCAGGGGGCCATCAACTAATGAAAAACTGTTTTTT
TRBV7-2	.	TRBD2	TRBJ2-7	CASSPSGSSYEQYF	TGTGCCAGCAGCCCTAGCGGGAGCTCCTACGAGCAGTACTTC
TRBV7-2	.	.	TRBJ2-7	CASSSQLTPGSSYEQYF	TGTGCCAGCAGTTCACAACTCACCCCTGGGAGCTCCTACGAGCAGTACTTC